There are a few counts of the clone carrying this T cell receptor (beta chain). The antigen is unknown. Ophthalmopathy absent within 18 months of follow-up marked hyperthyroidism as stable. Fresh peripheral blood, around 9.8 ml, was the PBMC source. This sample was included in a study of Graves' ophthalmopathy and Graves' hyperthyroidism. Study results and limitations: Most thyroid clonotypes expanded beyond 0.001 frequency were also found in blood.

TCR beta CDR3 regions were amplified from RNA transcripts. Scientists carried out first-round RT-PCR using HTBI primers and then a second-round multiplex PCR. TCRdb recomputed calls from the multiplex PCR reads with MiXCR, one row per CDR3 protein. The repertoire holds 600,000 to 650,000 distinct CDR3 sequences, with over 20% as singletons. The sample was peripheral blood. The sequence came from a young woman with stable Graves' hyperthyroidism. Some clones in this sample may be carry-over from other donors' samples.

The CDR3 reads CASSGLAGMLETQYF. CDR3 in DNA: TGTGCCAGCAGTGGACTAGCGGGAATGTTGGAGACCCAGTACTTC. This chain connects TRBV2 to TRBJ2-5; 11 nucleotides agree with TRBD2. The germline gives CDR1 SNHLY, CDR2 FYNNEI. The ends lost 4 bases at V and 5 bases at J; junction bases unmatched: 6. The CDR3 loop spans 15 amino acids.